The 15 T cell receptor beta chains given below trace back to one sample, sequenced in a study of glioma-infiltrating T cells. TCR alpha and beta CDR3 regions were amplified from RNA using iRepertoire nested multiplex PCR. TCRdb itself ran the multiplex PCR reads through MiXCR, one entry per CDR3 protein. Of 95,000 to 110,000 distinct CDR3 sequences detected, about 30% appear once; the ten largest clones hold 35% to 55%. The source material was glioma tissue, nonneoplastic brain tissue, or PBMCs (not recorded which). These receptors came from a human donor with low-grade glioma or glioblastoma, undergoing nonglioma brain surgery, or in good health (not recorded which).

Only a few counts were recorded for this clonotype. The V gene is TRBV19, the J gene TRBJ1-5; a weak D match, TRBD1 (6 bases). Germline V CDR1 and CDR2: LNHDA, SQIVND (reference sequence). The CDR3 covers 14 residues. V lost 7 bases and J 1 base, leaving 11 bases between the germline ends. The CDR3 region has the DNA TGTGCCAGTAACGGACAGTTGAGCAATCAGCCCCAGCATTTT. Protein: CASNGQLSNQPQHF. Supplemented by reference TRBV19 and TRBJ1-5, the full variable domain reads DGGITQSPKYLFRKEGQNVTLSCEQNLNHDAMYWYRQDPGQGLRLIYYSQIVNDFQKGDIAEGYSVSREKKESFPLTVTSAQKNPTAFYLCASNGQLSNQPQHFGDGTRLSIL.

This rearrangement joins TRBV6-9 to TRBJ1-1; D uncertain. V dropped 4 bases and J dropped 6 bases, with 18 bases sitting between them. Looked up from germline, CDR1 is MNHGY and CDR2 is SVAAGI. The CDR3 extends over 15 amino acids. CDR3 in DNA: TGTGCCAGCAGTTTTCGGAGAGAGCAGGACGCTGAAGCTTTCTTT. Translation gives CASSFRREQDAEAFF.

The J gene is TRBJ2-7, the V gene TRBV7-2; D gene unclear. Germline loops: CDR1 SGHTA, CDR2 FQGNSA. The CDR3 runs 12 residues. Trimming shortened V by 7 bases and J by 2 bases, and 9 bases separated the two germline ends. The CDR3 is CASNSDTYEQYF. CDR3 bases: TGTGCCAGCAACTCCGACACCTACGAGCAGTACTTC.

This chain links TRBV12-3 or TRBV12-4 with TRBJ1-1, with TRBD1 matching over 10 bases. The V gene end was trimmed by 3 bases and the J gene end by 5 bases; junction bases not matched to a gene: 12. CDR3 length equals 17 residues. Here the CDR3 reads CASSFGGQGLSGTEAFF. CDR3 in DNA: TGTGCCAGCAGTTTCGGGGGACAGGGGCTTTCCGGGACTGAAGCTTTCTTT.

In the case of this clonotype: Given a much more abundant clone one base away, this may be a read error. CDR3 in amino acids: CSARTTSSGYDEQFF. For the CDR3, the DNA is TGCAGTGCTAGAACGACTAGCAGCGGCTACGATGAGCAGTTCTTC. The chain recombines TRBV20-1 with TRBJ2-1; 7 bases are a match to TRBD2. Germline V gene lookup returns CDR1 DFQATT and CDR2 SNEGSKA (reference sequence). The CDR3 is 15 residues long.

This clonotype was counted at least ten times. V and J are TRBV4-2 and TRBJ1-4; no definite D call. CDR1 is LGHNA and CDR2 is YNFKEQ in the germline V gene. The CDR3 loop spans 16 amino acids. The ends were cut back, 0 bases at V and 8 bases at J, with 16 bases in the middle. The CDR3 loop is CASSQDLPVIREKLFF. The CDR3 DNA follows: TGTGCCAGCAGCCAAGATCTTCCGGTGATCAGGGAAAAACTGTTTTTT.

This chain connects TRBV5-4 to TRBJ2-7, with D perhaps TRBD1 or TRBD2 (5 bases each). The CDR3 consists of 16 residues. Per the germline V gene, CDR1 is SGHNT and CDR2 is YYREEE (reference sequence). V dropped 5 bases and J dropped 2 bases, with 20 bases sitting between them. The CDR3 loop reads CASRVLGEGRPYEQYF. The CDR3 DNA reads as TGTGCCAGCAGGGTGCTCGGTGAGGGGCGGCCCTACGAGCAGTACTTC.

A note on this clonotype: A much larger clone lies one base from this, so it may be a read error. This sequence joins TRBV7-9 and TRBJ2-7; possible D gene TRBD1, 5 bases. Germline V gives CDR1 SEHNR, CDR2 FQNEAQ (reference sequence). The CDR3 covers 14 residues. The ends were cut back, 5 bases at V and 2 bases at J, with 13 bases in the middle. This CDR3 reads CASSQQESPYEQYF. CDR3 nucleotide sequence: TGTGCCAGCAGCCAACAGGAAAGCCCCTACGAGCAGTACTTC.

As DNA, the CDR3 is TGCAGCGTTGGTGGGGGGAATAGTGACCAAGAGACCCAGTACTTC. Encoded protein: CSVGGGNSDQETQYF. The rearrangement links TRBV29-1 to TRBJ2-5, with D maybe TRBD2 (6 bases). This CDR3 region has 15 residues. V shed 4 bases and J shed 0 bases, with 15 bases lying between them. CDR1 and CDR2 (germline): SQVTM, ANQGSEA.

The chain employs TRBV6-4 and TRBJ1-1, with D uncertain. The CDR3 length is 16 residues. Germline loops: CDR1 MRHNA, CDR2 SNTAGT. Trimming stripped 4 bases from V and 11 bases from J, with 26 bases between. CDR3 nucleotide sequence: TGTGCCAGCAGTGTGGAAGGGTCTCAGTTAGGGAATGAGGCTTTCTTT. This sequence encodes CASSVEGSQLGNEAFF.

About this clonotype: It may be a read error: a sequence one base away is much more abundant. The CDR3 nucleotides are TGTGCCAGCAGCCAAGACCTAAAAAATTCACCCCTCCACTTT. Protein: CASSQDLKNSPLHF. This sequence joins TRBV14 and TRBJ1-6; D is ambiguous. V gave up 0 bases and J gave up 7 bases, with 7 bases separating them. Germline CDR1 and CDR2: SGHDN and FVKESK. The CDR3 consists of 14 residues.

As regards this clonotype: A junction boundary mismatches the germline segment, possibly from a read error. The CDR3 spells CASSEMGQGTYEQYF. The CDR3 nucleotides are TGTGCCAGCAGCGAGATGGGACAGGGGACCTATGAGCAGTACTTC. This chain connects TRBV2 to TRBJ2-7, with 10 positions matching TRBD1. The V gene's germline CDR1 is SNHLY and CDR2 FYNNEI. The CDR3 loop spans 15 amino acids. Full variable domain (missing parts from reference TRBV2 and TRBJ2-7): EPEVTQTPSHQVTQMGQEVILRCVPISNHLYFYWYRQILGQKVEFLVSFYNNEISEKSEIFDDQFSVERPDGSNFTLKIRSTKLEDSAMYFCASSEMGQGTYEQYFGPGTRLTVT.

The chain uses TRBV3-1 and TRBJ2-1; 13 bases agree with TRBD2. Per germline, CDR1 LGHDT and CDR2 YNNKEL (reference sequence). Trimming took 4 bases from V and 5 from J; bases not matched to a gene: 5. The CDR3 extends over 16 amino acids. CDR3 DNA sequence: TGTGCCAGCAGCCGGTCGACTAGCGGGGGGAACAATGAGCAGTTCTTC. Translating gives CASSRSTSGGNNEQFF.

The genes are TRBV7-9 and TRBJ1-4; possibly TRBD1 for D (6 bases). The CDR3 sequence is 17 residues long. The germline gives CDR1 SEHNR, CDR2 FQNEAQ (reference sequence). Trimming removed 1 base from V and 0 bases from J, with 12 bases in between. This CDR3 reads CASSLGDTLATNEKLFF. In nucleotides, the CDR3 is TGTGCCAGCAGCTTAGGGGACACTCTTGCAACTAATGAAAAACTGTTTTTT. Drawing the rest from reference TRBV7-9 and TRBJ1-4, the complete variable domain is DTGVSQNPRHKITKRGQNVTFRCDPISEHNRLYWYRQTLGQGPEFLTYFQNEAQLEKSRLLSDRFSAERPKGSFSTLEIQRTEQGDSAMYLCASSLGDTLATNEKLFFGSGTQLSVL.

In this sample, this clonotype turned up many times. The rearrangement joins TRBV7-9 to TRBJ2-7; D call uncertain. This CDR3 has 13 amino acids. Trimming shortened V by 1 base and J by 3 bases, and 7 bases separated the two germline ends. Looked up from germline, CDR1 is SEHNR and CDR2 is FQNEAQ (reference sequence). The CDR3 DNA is TGTGCCAGCAGCTTAGGGGTCGTCTACGAGCAGTACTTC. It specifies CASSLGVVYEQYF.